The 19 T cell receptor beta chains in this list originate from one sample, sequenced in a study of cytomegalovirus exposure and HLA in healthy donors. A multiplex PCR was run with 60 Vbeta primers and 13 Jbeta primers. Profiled with immunoSEQ multiplex PCR; TCRdb holds only in-frame clones, not every one. Of more than 85,000 clones listed, 75% to 85% are singletons. Sequencing was performed on PBMCs. All receptors derive from a man under 40 in good health and CMV-seronegative.

This chain joins TRBV15 and TRBJ2-7; 7 positions match TRBD2. J was trimmed by 0 bases and V by 5 bases; bases with no gene match: 13. Germline CDR1 and CDR2: LNHNV and YYDKDF (reference sequence). CDR3 length equals 17 residues. CDR3 DNA sequence: TGTGCCACCAGCCCCCGGTTCCTGGGGGGGAGCTCCTACGAGCAGTACTTC. This sequence encodes CATSPRFLGGSSYEQYF. The entire variable domain, with the rest obtained from reference TRBV15 and TRBJ2-7, is as follows: DAMVIQNPRYQVTQFGKPVTLSCSQTLNHNVMYWYQQKSSQAPKLLFHYYDKDFNNEADTPDNFQSRRPNTSFCFLDIRSPGLGDTAMYLCATSPRFLGGSSYEQYFGPGTRLTVT.

CDR3 nucleotides: TGTGCCAGCAGCGTATGGGGGGAACTCAATCAGCCCCAGCATTTT. It encodes CASSVWGELNQPQHF. The chain couples TRBV9 to TRBJ1-5; tentatively, D is TRBD1 (5 bases). Trimming took off 1 base at V and 3 bases at J, with 11 bases between the two ends. CDR1 and CDR2 (germline): SGDLS, YYNGEE. The CDR3 contains 15 residues. Combining the CDR3 with reference TRBV9 and TRBJ1-5 gives the whole variable domain DSGVTQTPKHLITATGQRVTLRCSPRSGDLSVYWYQQSLDQGLQFLIQYYNGEERAKGNILERFSAQQFPDLHSELNLSSLELGDSALYFCASSVWGELNQPQHFGDGTRLSIL.

The chain recombines TRBV20-1 with TRBJ2-5; no clear D gene. The CDR3 contains 10 residues. V lost 6 bases and J lost 1, with 3 bases in between. The germline gives CDR1 DFQATT, CDR2 SNEGSKA (reference sequence). The CDR3 region has the DNA TGCAGTGCCCTCCAAGAGACCCAGTACTTC. It encodes CSALQETQYF.

This clone has just one count. CDR3 bases: TGTGCCAGCAGCTTCAGGGGGAGGACCCAGTACTTC. Translation gives CASSFRGRTQYF. This chain connects TRBV5-6 to TRBJ2-5, with 7 bases that match TRBD1. CDR3 length: 12 amino acids. CDR1 SGHDT and CDR2 YYEEEE come from the germline V gene. The trim removed 2 bases at V and 7 bases at J, leaving 2 bases unmatched.

The chain carries TRBV5-1 and TRBJ2-1; D is unresolved. This CDR3 spans 12 amino acids. Germline CDR1 reads SGHRS; CDR2 reads YFSETQ. Between the trimmed V and J ends, which lost 3 bases and 8 bases, there was a span of 9 bases. In DNA form, the CDR3 reads TGCGCCAGCAGCTCCCTAGTGCATGAGCAGTTCTTC. Residues: CASSSLVHEQFF.

V usage is TRBV5-1 and J usage is TRBJ1-5; D ambiguous. This CDR3 has 13 amino acids. The V end was cut by 0 bases, the J end by 6 bases, with 7 bases between. Germline V gene sequence: CDR1 SGHRS, CDR2 YFSETQ. The CDR3 here is CASSLASGQPQHF. CDR3 sequence (DNA): TGCGCCAGCAGCTTGGCCTCGGGTCAGCCCCAGCATTTT.

V is TRBV5-4 and J is TRBJ2-1, with D possibly being TRBD2 (5 bases). V gave up 5 bases and J gave up 5 bases, with 14 bases separating them. CDR3 size: 14 residues. Per germline, CDR1 SGHNT and CDR2 YYREEE (reference sequence). The CDR3 protein is CASSITPRDNEQFF. CDR3 bases: TGTGCCAGCAGTATAACACCGAGGGACAATGAGCAGTTCTTC.

A word on this clone: Other DNA sequences in the same sample also yield this CDR3. This sequence joins TRBV7-9 and TRBJ1-3; TRBD1 agrees at 10 bases. The germline CDR1 and CDR2 sequences are SEHNR and FQNEAQ (reference sequence). The CDR3 is made up of 16 amino acids. V dropped 5 bases and J dropped 4; count of bases not matched to a gene: 8. CDR3 residues: CASSLGQGVDGNTIYF. In DNA, the CDR3 is TGTGCCAGCAGCCTCGGACAGGGGGTGGACGGAAACACCATATATTTT.

This chain links TRBV4-3 with TRBJ1-5, with D unresolved. Germline CDR1 and CDR2: LGHNA and YSLEER. This CDR3 is built from 13 residues. The V and J ends lost 0 bases and 6 bases respectively, with 6 bases between them. In DNA, the CDR3 is TGCGCCAGCAGCCAAGATTTGGCTCAGCCCCAGCATTTT. Protein sequence: CASSQDLAQPQHF.

CDR3 sequence: CASLDRTYGGYTF. The CDR3 coding sequence is TGTGCCAGCCTAGACAGGACGTATGGTGGCTACACCTTC. The chain is built from TRBV27 and TRBJ1-2; tentatively, D is TRBD1 (6 bases). The CDR3 sequence is 13 residues long. Germline V gives CDR1 MNHEY, CDR2 SMNVEV (reference sequence). Trimming removed 8 bases at V and 7 bases at J, with 17 bases between.

This chain connects TRBV29-1 to TRBJ2-1; 7 positions match TRBD1. Germline CDR1 reads SQVTM; CDR2 reads ANQGSEA. The V and J ends lost 6 bases and 7 bases, in that order; junction bases with no gene match: 9. The CDR3 consists of 13 residues. CDR3 protein: CSVGKTGSNEQFF. The CDR3 DNA is TGCAGCGTAGGAAAGACAGGGTCGAATGAGCAGTTCTTC.

The V and J genes are TRBV2 and TRBJ1-2; D possibly corresponds to TRBD1 (6 bases). Deletions cut 2 bases from V and 2 bases from J, with 9 bases between. The length of the CDR3 is 14 residues. In germline, CDR1 is SNHLY, CDR2 FYNNEI. The CDR3: CASSEWQGNYGYTF. CDR3 coding DNA: TGTGCCAGCAGTGAATGGCAGGGGAACTATGGCTACACCTTC.

The gene calls are TRBV18 and TRBJ2-3; 9 nucleotides align to TRBD1. The CDR3 extends over 15 amino acids. Germline CDR1 reads KGHSH; CDR2 reads LQKENI. After removal of 3 bases from V and 2 bases from J, the junction contained 3 bases not matched to a gene. The CDR3, as DNA: TGTGCCAGCTCACCGGGACAGGGTTCCACAGATACGCAGTATTTT. Translation: CASSPGQGSTDTQYF.

Details on this clone: Other DNA variants within this sample encode the same CDR3. This rearrangement joins TRBV7-9 to TRBJ1-2; TRBD1 matches at 7 bases. V was pared by 2 bases and J by 8 bases, with 2 bases of the junction left unmatched. This CDR3 has 12 amino acids. Germline V CDR1 and CDR2: SEHNR, FQNEAQ (reference sequence). Here the CDR3 reads CASSLTGDGYTF. As DNA, the CDR3 is TGTGCCAGCAGCTTAACAGGGGACGGCTACACCTTC.

The sample holds one count of this clone. The CDR3 spells CASSQGPNTEAFF. CDR3 sequence (DNA): TGCGCCAGCAGCCAGGGCCCGAACACTGAAGCTTTCTTT. The chain joins TRBV5-1 to TRBJ1-1, with D possibly being TRBD1 (5 bases). Looked up from germline, CDR1 is SGHRS and CDR2 is YFSETQ. Trimming cost V 4 bases and J 1 base, with 8 bases left between them. The CDR3 is 13 residues long. Variable domain in full (rest from reference TRBV5-1 and TRBJ1-1): KAGVTQTPRYLIKTRGQQVTLSCSPISGHRSVSWYQQTPGQGLQFLFEYFSETQRNKGNFPGRFSGRQFSNSRSEMNVSTLELGDSALYLCASSQGPNTEAFFGQGTRLTVV.

The chain couples TRBV29-1 to TRBJ1-5; D is unclear. There are 13 residues in the CDR3. The germline V and J ends were trimmed by 4 bases and 2 bases, with 9 bases remaining between them. CDR1 SQVTM and CDR2 ANQGSEA come from the germline V gene. The CDR3 spells CSVGEAGNQPQHF. CDR3 nucleotides: TGCAGCGTTGGTGAGGCGGGCAATCAGCCCCAGCATTTT.

V usage is TRBV5-4 and J usage is TRBJ2-1; D is unclear. V lost 0 bases and J 6 bases, leaving 4 bases between the germline ends. The CDR3 has 12 residues. CDR1 SGHNT and CDR2 YYREEE come from the germline V gene (reference sequence). CDR3 sequence (DNA): TGTGCCAGCAGCTTGGTGAGCAATGAGCAGTTCTTC. Its translation: CASSLVSNEQFF.

The CDR3 DNA reads as TGTGCCTGGGGTAGACTAGCACACGAGCAGTACTTC. It codes for CAWGRLAHEQYF. This chain links TRBV30 with TRBJ2-7; 7 positions match TRBD2. Germline CDR1 and CDR2: GTSNPN and SVGIG (reference sequence). V lost 5 bases and J lost 5; bases outside the gene matches: 6. The CDR3 is 12 residues long.

This chain joins TRBV5-4 and TRBJ1-5, with TRBD1 as a possible D gene (5 bases). The germline V and J ends were trimmed by 0 bases and 0 bases, with 7 bases remaining between them. Germline CDR1 SGHNT, CDR2 YYREEE (reference sequence). This CDR3 is built from 15 residues. The CDR3 nucleotides read TGTGCCAGCAGCTTGGGGGGCGTTAGCAATCAGCCCCAGCATTTT. This codes for CASSLGGVSNQPQHF.